This T cell receptor (beta chain) stems from a study of blood T cells in healthy people across ages. A word on this clonotype: The antigen is unknown.

With 4 bases clipped from V and 2 bases from J, the junction kept 13 bases outside the gene matches. Per the germline V gene, CDR1 is SGHRS and CDR2 is YFSETQ. The CDR3 extends over 18 amino acids. Study conclusions and caveats: CMV status of donors was unknown, possibly confounding expanded clonotype changes. Naive CD4+ cells and diversity were both higher in long-lived donors than in aged donors.

A J-beta primer mix and a sample-barcoded 5' primer were used in a second PCR of roughly 6 to 12 cycles. TCRdb re-derived calls from the 5' RACE reads in MiXCR, one entry per CDR3 protein. The repertoire holds approximately 730,000 distinct CDR3 sequences, about 48% seen once, with about two fifths in the top ten. The genes are TRBV5-1 and TRBJ2-5; 11 positions agree with TRBD2. This TCR derives from a man older than 75 in good health. Material: blood. DNA of the CDR3: TGCGCCAGCAGCCTTATAGCGGGAGGGCCATCATATCAAGAGACCCAGTACTTC. Translation gives CASSLIAGGPSYQETQYF. Based on the CDR3 plus reference TRBV5-1 and TRBJ2-5, the full variable domain is KAGVTQTPRYLIKTRGQQVTLSCSPISGHRSVSWYQQTPGQGLQFLFEYFSETQRNKGNFPGRFSGRQFSNSRSEMNVSTLELGDSALYLCASSLIAGGPSYQETQYFGPGTRLLVL.